The 3 T cell receptor beta chains presented below share a single source sample, sequenced in a study of blood T cell repertoires in COVID-19. Clones were read by immunoSEQ multiplex PCR, and TCRdb kept only the in-frame ones, dropping some. The profile covers 150,000 to 200,000 clones, with about three quarters appearing a single time and 2.5% to 3.5% taken by the ten largest. Sequenced material: peripheral blood. These receptors all stem from a woman of 80 years or more with active or convalescent COVID-19.

The chain links TRBV27 to TRBJ2-1, with TRBD2 matching 10 bases. The CDR3 length is 16 residues. V gave up 4 bases and J gave up 7 bases; unmatched junction bases: 10. CDR1 is MNHEY and CDR2 is SMNVEV in the germline V gene (reference sequence). CDR3: CASSSLLAGPGNEQFF. DNA for the CDR3: TGTGCCAGCAGTTCCCTACTAGCGGGGCCGGGGAATGAGCAGTTCTTC.

In its sample, this clone was seen a few times. The CDR3 region has the DNA TGTGCCAGCAGCGTGCAGGGGACCGCTAACTATGGCTACACCTTC. It encodes CASSVQGTANYGYTF. The genes are TRBV9 and TRBJ1-2; D might be TRBD1 (6 bases). CDR1 and CDR2 (germline): SGDLS, YYNGEE. The V gene lost 2 bases and the J gene lost 0 bases, with 11 bases spanning the gap. The CDR3 has 15 residues.

This clone occurred a few times. J is TRBJ1-2 and V is TRBV18, with no clear D. In germline, CDR1 is KGHSH, CDR2 LQKENI. The V end was cut by 1 base, the J end by 0 bases, with 9 bases between. This CDR3 has 15 residues. This CDR3 is CASSPLGQANYGYTF. The CDR3 DNA sequence: TGTGCCAGCTCACCACTGGGCCAGGCTAACTATGGCTACACCTTC.